Below, one T cell receptor (beta chain) is given with its context. Antigen: not known. All of the donors resided in Nashville, Tennessee, and each was a Caucasian adult. Once extracted for a subset, genomic DNA was divided evenly among several immunoSEQ plates. Clones were sequenced by immunoSEQ multiplex PCR, and TCRdb holds only the in-frame ones, with some missing. The sample holds around 980,000 clones, approximately 78% seen once. The data belong to a study of shared clonotypes between healthy human individuals. The overall study: Three CD4 naive, three CD4 memory, two CD8 naive and one CD8 memory plate were used per donor.

The CDR3 covers 16 residues. Germline assignment: CDR1 MGHRA and CDR2 YSYEKL. Trimming removed 1 base at V and 0 bases at J, with 7 bases between. Whole-study results and caveats: Across a handful of donors, naive CD4 shared roughly 5%, naive CD8 less than 4%, memory CD4 2% to 2.5%, memory CD8 0.4%.

The receptor comes from a man aged 18 to 30 in good health. Some clones in this sample may be carry-over from other donors' samples. Sequencing was performed on memory CD4+ T cells from PBMCs. Noted subset: CD45RA-negative fraction. The rearrangement links TRBV4-1 to TRBJ2-6, with D possibly matching TRBD2 (5 bases). This CDR3 is CASSQAGFSGANVLTF. CDR3 DNA sequence: TGCGCCAGCAGCCAAGCGGGGTTCTCTGGGGCCAACGTCCTGACTTTC.